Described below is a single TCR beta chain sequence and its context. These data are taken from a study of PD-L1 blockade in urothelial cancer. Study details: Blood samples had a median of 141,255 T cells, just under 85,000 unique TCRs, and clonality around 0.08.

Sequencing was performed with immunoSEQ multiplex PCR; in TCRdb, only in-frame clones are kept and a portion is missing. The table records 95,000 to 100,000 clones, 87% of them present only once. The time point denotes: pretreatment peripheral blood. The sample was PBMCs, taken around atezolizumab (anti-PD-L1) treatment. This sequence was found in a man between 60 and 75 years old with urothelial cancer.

Here the CDR3 reads CASSLTGDYGYTF. CDR3 in DNA: TGTGCCAGCAGTTTGACAGGGGACTATGGCTACACCTTC. The chain has TRBV28 and TRBJ1-2; 8 nucleotides match TRBD1. CDR1 and CDR2 from the germline V gene are MDHEN and SYDVKM. CDR3 size: 13 residues. V shed 3 bases and J 3 bases; nucleotides not matched to a gene: 0.